The rows below give T cell receptor beta chains drawn from one sample of a study of cytomegalovirus exposure and HLA in healthy donors. Repertoires were generated with immunoSEQ multiplex PCR, while TCRdb's copy carries only in-frame clones and drops some. This sample contains approximately 170,000 clones. The sample comprised PBMCs. All receptors come from a woman between 18 and 29 years old in good health and CMV-seropositive. The CDR3 runs from the conserved cysteine through the conserved F or W. D genes are given only for firm matches.

TRBJ1-2 TRBV4-3 - CASSPQTGGYGYTF TGCGCCAGCAGCCCCCAGACCGGGGGGTATGGCTACACCTTC
TRBJ2-7 TRBV10-2 TRBD1 CASSKDRAPFMEQYF TGCGCCAGCAGTAAAGACAGGGCCCCTTTTATGGAGCAGTACTTC
TRBJ1-5 TRBV6-6 - CASSYGQGGDQPQHF TGTGCCAGCAGTTACGGGCAGGGAGGCGATCAGCCCCAGCATTTT
TRBJ2-5 TRBV30 - CAWSVLLQRETQYF TGTGCCTGGAGTGTACTTCTCCAACGGGAGACCCAGTACTTC
TRBJ2-2 TRBV6-1 TRBD1 CASSPRDRDTGELFF TGTGCCAGCAGTCCTCGGGACAGGGACACCGGGGAGCTGTTTTTT
TRBJ2-6 TRBV4-2 - CASSQDSAFWVLTF TGTGCCAGCAGCCAAGATAGCGCGTTCTGGGTCCTGACTTTC
TRBJ1-6 TRBV6-5 - CASSYRQGNSPLHF TGTGCCAGCAGTTACCGGCAGGGCAATTCACCCCTCCACTTT
TRBJ1-5 TRBV27 - CASSLAYSNQPQHF TGTGCCAGCAGTTTAGCGTATAGCAATCAGCCCCAGCATTTT
TRBJ2-1 TRBV6-1 - CASSEALGGGEQFF TGTGCCAGCAGTGAAGCGCTGGGCGGGGGCGAGCAGTTCTTC
TRBJ2-1 TRBV2 - CASSARLYNEQFF TGTGCCAGCAGTGCGAGGCTCTACAATGAGCAGTTCTTC
TRBJ1-2 TRBV18 TRBD1 CASSPQQGANYGYTF TGTGCCAGCTCACCACAACAGGGGGCTAACTATGGCTACACCTTC
TRBJ1-5 TRBV6-5 TRBD1 CASSPTGGSQPQHF TGTGCCAGCAGTCCTACAGGGGGCTCTCAGCCCCAGCATTTT
TRBJ1-5 TRBV7-9 - CASSSEGEGNQPQHF TGTGCCAGCAGTTCGGAGGGCGAGGGAAATCAGCCCCAGCATTTT
TRBJ1-1 TRBV30 TRBD1 CAWSWGDRVYTEAFF TGTGCCTGGAGTTGGGGCGACAGGGTTTACACTGAAGCTTTCTTT
TRBJ2-3 TRBV4-3 - CASSQYYDPDYSTDTQYF TGCGCCAGCAGCCAATACTATGACCCTGACTATAGCACAGATACGCAGTATTTT
TRBJ2-4 TRBV5-1 TRBD2 CASSLWPLGLAGEMSKNIQYF TGCGCCAGCAGCTTGTGGCCATTGGGACTAGCGGGAGAAATGTCCAAAAACATTCAGTACTTC
TRBJ2-7 TRBV30 - CAWRRQAAYEQYF TGTGCCTGGAGGAGGCAAGCAGCCTACGAGCAGTACTTC
TRBJ2-2 TRBV5-1 - CASSLGTQNTGELFF TGCGCCAGCAGCTTGGGGACACAGAACACCGGGGAGCTGTTTTTT
TRBJ2-7 TRBV18 - CASSLDQGHEQYF TGTGCCAGCTCTTTAGACCAGGGCCACGAGCAGTACTTC
TRBJ2-7 TRBV25-1 TRBD1 CASSPSNRGSYEQYF TGTGCCAGCAGTCCGAGTAACAGGGGCTCCTACGAGCAGTACTTC
TRBJ2-2 TRBV19 TRBD2 CAGGRAGTGELFF TGTGCCGGGGGGAGGGCGGGCACCGGGGAGCTGTTTTTT
TRBJ2-3 TRBV9 - CASSLSGNSLYF TGTGCCAGCAGCCTTTCCGGGAATAGTCTGTATTTT
TRBJ1-2 TRBV6-5 - CASSYVGGTSGYTF TGTGCCAGCAGTTACGTTGGGGGGACGTCCGGCTACACCTTC
TRBJ2-2 TRBV4-1 TRBD2 CASSQELAGTNTGELFF TGCGCCAGCAGCCAAGAGCTAGCGGGAACTAACACCGGGGAGCTGTTTTTT
TRBJ2-3 TRBV6-5 - CASSYGGSGHTDTQYF TGTGCCAGCAGTTACGGGGGTAGCGGCCACACAGATACGCAGTATTTT
TRBJ2-5 TRBV2 TRBD2 CASRAGTSGGAVQYF TGTGCCAGCAGAGCCGGGACTAGCGGGGGGGCGGTCCAGTACTTC
TRBJ2-7 TRBV5-4 TRBD1 CASSYRTGNEQYF TGTGCCAGCAGCTATCGGACAGGGAACGAGCAGTACTTC
TRBJ1-1 TRBV7-9 - CASSPTGAGNTEAFF TGTGCCAGCAGCCCAACCGGGGCGGGAAACACTGAAGCTTTCTTT
TRBJ1-1 TRBV27 - CASRGGTEAFF TGTGCCAGCAGAGGGGGCACTGAAGCTTTCTTT
TRBJ1-2 TRBV4-1 - CASSQDLLLPRANYGYTF TGCGCCAGCAGCCAAGACCTCCTTCTCCCCAGGGCTAACTATGGCTACACCTTC
TRBJ1-6 TRBV2 TRBD1 CASTSQGAHYNSPLHF TGTGCCAGCACCTCTCAGGGGGCCCACTATAATTCACCCCTCCACTTT
TRBJ1-4 TRBV10-3 TRBD1 CATRQGGLNEKLFF TGTGCCACCCGTCAAGGGGGCCTTAATGAAAAACTGTTTTTT
TRBJ1-2 TRBV7-8 TRBD1 CASSFTTGEGPGYTF TGTGCCAGCAGCTTTACAACAGGGGAAGGACCCGGCTACACCTTC
TRBJ1-1 TRBV2 - CASSVNGQTNTEAFF TGTGCCAGCAGCGTAAATGGACAGACGAACACTGAAGCTTTCTTT
TRBJ1-1 TRBV18 - CASSPREASNTEAFF TGTGCCAGCTCACCCCGCGAAGCATCTAACACTGAAGCTTTCTTT
TRBJ1-5 TRBV28 - CASNLSPPNQPQHF TGTGCCAGCAATTTAAGCCCCCCGAATCAGCCCCAGCATTTT
TRBJ2-3 TRBV7-2 TRBD2 CASSTRTAGGSDTQYF TGTGCCAGCAGCACGAGGACGGCGGGAGGGTCTGATACGCAGTATTTT
TRBJ1-1 TRBV18 - CASSPVGADAEAFF TGTGCCAGCTCACCGGTGGGGGCGGACGCTGAAGCTTTCTTT
TRBJ2-7 TRBV6-5 - CASPKAGIDEQYF TGTGCCAGCCCCAAGGCGGGGATCGACGAGCAGTACTTC
TRBJ2-1 TRBV19 TRBD1 CASSIMGQGNEQFF TGTGCCAGTAGTATAATGGGACAGGGGAATGAGCAGTTCTTC
TRBJ1-2 TRBV18 TRBD1 CASSPTGDYGYTF TGTGCCAGCTCACCAACAGGGGACTATGGCTACACCTTC
TRBJ1-2 TRBV6-6 - CASSYGEDPSGYTF TGTGCCAGCAGTTACGGAGAAGACCCTTCTGGCTACACCTTC
TRBJ2-7 TRBV27 - CASSLFTVSGSSYEQYF TGTGCCAGCAGTTTGTTTACCGTTAGCGGAAGCTCCTACGAGCAGTACTTC
TRBJ1-2 TRBV7-9 - CASSSGEYNYGYTF TGTGCCAGCAGCTCTGGAGAGTATAACTATGGCTACACCTTC
TRBJ1-1 TRBV5-1 - CASSLGNMNTEAFF TGCGCCAGCAGCTTGGGCAACATGAACACTGAAGCTTTCTTT
TRBJ2-7 TRBV5-1 - CASSLDPASYEQYF TGCGCCAGCAGCTTGGATCCGGCTAGTTACGAGCAGTACTTC
TRBJ1-1 TRBV21-1 - CASSKGEKDRGAFSTEAFF TGTGCCAGCAGCAAAGGAGAGAAGGACAGGGGCGCTTTTTCCACTGAAGCTTTCTTT
TRBJ2-7 TRBV6-6 TRBD1 CASRDRFARAYEQYF TGTGCCAGCAGGGACAGGTTCGCGAGGGCCTACGAGCAGTACTTC
TRBJ2-3 TRBV7-2 TRBD2 CASSSLAGGPADTQYF TGTGCCAGCAGCTCCTTAGCGGGGGGGCCGGCAGATACGCAGTATTTT
TRBJ1-5 TRBV6-1 - CASSEGPRNQPQHF TGTGCCAGCAGTGAAGGGCCAAGAAATCAGCCCCAGCATTTT
TRBJ2-7 TRBV7-9 TRBD2 CASTHRGGPSYEQYF TGTGCCAGCACCCACCGCGGGGGGCCCTCGTACGAGCAGTACTTC
TRBJ1-3 TRBV10-3 - CAISETLTGNTIYF TGTGCCATCAGTGAAACACTAACTGGAAACACCATATATTTT
TRBJ1-2 TRBV6-1 - CASSGDRTTGGYTF TGTGCCAGCAGCGGAGACAGGACGACGGGAGGCTACACCTTC
TRBJ1-3 TRBV2 - CASSGGGNTIYF TGTGCCAGCAGTGGCGGGGGGAACACCATATATTTT
TRBJ2-3 TRBV5-1 TRBD2 CASSLYGGGVVTDTQYF TGCGCCAGCAGCTTGTACGGCGGGGGGGTGGTCACAGATACGCAGTATTTT
TRBJ2-7 TRBV14 TRBD1 CASSQWDRGVEQYF TGTGCCAGCAGCCAATGGGACAGGGGGGTCGAGCAGTACTTC
TRBJ1-1 TRBV5-6 - CASSLWGTPLPNTEAFF TGTGCCAGCAGCTTGTGGGGGACTCCTCTCCCGAACACTGAAGCTTTCTTT